What follows is one T cell receptor beta chain and its context. Its antigen remains undetermined. No per-base quality is available; no much larger clone lies one base away. Unmatched junction bases come to 12, with V trimmed by 5 bases and J by 8 bases. From the germline V gene, CDR1 is SGHAT and CDR2 is FQNNGV. The CDR3 covers 15 residues, taking in both the cysteine and the phenylalanine. Only CDR3 DNA remains: 45 bases, in frame from the first base. The library was built by means of the immunoSEQ multiplex PCR assay. A mixture of 60 forward primers for TCR Vbeta segments and 13 reverse primers for TCR Jbeta segments was used in the multiplex PCR. The CDR3 region of rearranged TCR beta genes was amplified from genomic DNA by a multiplex PCR assay. On the Illumina HiSeq System, the amplified TCR beta libraries were sequenced as 87-base-pair reads. As for the original processing: A later analysis tallied around 80 million unique TCR beta chains across the approximately 670 repertoires, and some 10 million of those chains were shared by two or more donors. Raw reads were error-corrected and collapsed into unique sequences by a nearest-neighbor algorithm in which closely related sequences were merged to remove PCR and sequencing errors. V, D and J gene segments were assigned by aligning CDR3 sequences to IMGT reference sequences. For a sequence to be retained, at least a six-nucleotide match to both a V gene segment and a J gene segment was required. Rearrangements were classified as productive when the CDR3 lacked stop codons and remained in frame with V and J, and all other rearrangements were classified as non-productive. CDR3 was defined according to IMGT convention as the region running from the second conserved V-encoded cysteine to the conserved J-encoded phenylalanine. Sequences without an unambiguous match to a single V gene segment were excluded from the earlier analysis of several hundred of the donors. In an earlier analysis of around 600 of the donors, V segments were called functional above 56.7% productive rearrangements and were called segregating when the between-donor standard deviation exceeded 5%. To diagnose cytomegalovirus status from the catalog of TCR beta chain sequences, a statistical classification framework was built. V and J gene assignment, in a later analysis, came from comparing TCR nucleotide sequences with IMGT/GENE-DB human TR gene sequences. A later analysis assigned CDR3 sequences and most-parsimonious VDJ recombination scenarios with the TCRdist pipeline. In a later analysis, every TCR beta chain was defined by the combination of its CDR3 amino acid sequence and its V-gene family, and reads without a unique V-gene family were dropped. In a later analysis, 500 to 650 highly shared, low-generation-probability nucleotide sequences were removed to address suspected cross-contamination and a sequencing artifact. In a later analysis, a clonal expansion index for each public chain was calculated from normalized within-repertoire ranks of inferred template counts. In a later analysis, generation probabilities were computed with a VDJ recombination model fitted to out-of-frame rearrangements, and the resulting probabilities were checked against IGoR. Hypergeometric tests were used in a later analysis to score TCR-TCR, TCR-HLA and TCR-CMV co-occurrence, with a repertoire-size bias correction applied to the TCR pairs. To estimate false discovery rates, a later analysis permuted the HLA or CMV assignments 20 times. In a later analysis, co-occurring TCRs were grouped with DBSCAN, and TCRdist sequence similarity was added when clustering was performed within HLA-allele-positive subsets. Repertoires with fewer than 30,000 or more than 120,000 public chains, plus five repertoires with anomalous nucleotide sharing, were excluded from co-occurrence clustering. The table was pulled from immuneACCESS by TCRdb, which kept in-frame rearrangements only. Such tables lose some clones; where checked, under half of the loss comes from unresolved V genes, and the rest has no known cause. V, J and clone size are those of that table, while D and trimming were read from the DNA. Recorded for this sample are 150,000 to 190,000 clones; approximately 80% of them occurred a single time. The leading ten clones occupy around 6.6% of the sample.

The sample is drawn from a study of cytomegalovirus exposure and HLA in healthy donors (dated by TCRdb to about 2017). Background on the whole study: In an earlier analysis of 550 to 750 of the donors, approximately 260 Gb of sequence data and 90 million to 120 million unique TCR beta sequences from about 180 million T cells were reported. An early release that covered about 600 HLA-typed donors contained approximately 300 gigabases of sequencing data and 70 million to 100 million unique TCR sequences. The genetic ancestry cluster associated with self-reported Caucasian donors included 65% to 90% of the 398 genotyped donors. The study aimed to test whether signatures of past pathogen exposure could be identified by cataloging public T cell receptors. Using immunosequencing, the study profiled T cell repertoires from 550 to 750 subjects and related those repertoires to cytomegalovirus serostatus. Along with the approximately 600-subject first cohort, a separate validation cohort of over 90 different subjects was used. To predict cytomegalovirus infection status, the study combined high-throughput TCR immunosequencing, statistical association of individual TCRs with disease status, and machine learning. To study patterns of TCR occurrence, a later analysis re-analyzed previously published TCR beta repertoires from around 700 donors and added high-resolution HLA genotyping. Rather than drawing on any new phenotypic data, the later analysis identified candidate immune exposures from TCR beta sequences and the way those sequences occurred across donors. An earlier analysis of approximately 580 of the donors used high-throughput TCR beta sequencing to judge whether each TCR beta V gene segment behaved as functional or pseudogenic. Donor age, sex, ethnicity and CMV serostatus were compiled alongside the repertoire data. A later genetic analysis used genome-wide SNP genotypes for about 60% of the roughly 700 donors, treating that subset as a discovery cohort. All discovery cohort repertoires had been generated on a single sequencing platform. Class I and class II HLA loci were covered by the typing at four-digit resolution. Typing coverage differed by locus: A, B, C, DRB1 and DQB1 were typed in roughly 620-630 donors, DQA1 in approximately 520, DPA1 in some 610, and DPB1 in 472. Roughly 5 DR-DQ haplotypes were handled as single units for association and clustering, since linkage in the cohort was strong. Among some 400 genotyped donors of the cohort, an average of approximately 220,000 unique TCR beta nucleotide sequences was sequenced per donor, of which about 18% were non-productive.

On the study overall, not on this receptor specifically: Cytomegalovirus status was reported to be diagnosed by the classifier with high specificity and sensitivity in both the original and validation cohorts. A further reported finding was that TCR beta sequences accurately predicted the HLA-A and HLA-B alleles for most subjects in the first cohort. CMV serostatus was the only immune exposure information available for the cohort. In an earlier analysis of several hundred of the donors, most TCR beta V segments were observed in productive rearrangements about 87% or about 30% of the time, broadly matching IMGT annotations. Linkage disequilibrium might explain the correlated functional status among segregating V segments, but an unknown experimental factor could not be excluded. In a later analysis, about 16,000 TCR beta sequences were associated with specific HLA alleles at a false discovery rate of 0.05. According to a later analysis, parvovirus B19, influenza, CMV and Epstein-Barr virus appeared linked to several top co-occurrence clusters. Only TCR beta chains were sequenced in this cohort, and the absence of alpha or paired-chain data limited detectable features. Sequencing depth was assumed to be roughly uniform across donors in the presence/absence analyses, though that assumption may not hold. In vitro tests confirmed that a few of the cytomegalovirus-associated TCR beta chains recognize cytomegalovirus antigens. Strong co-occurrence of HLA alleles, especially DR and DQ, made assigning TCR associations to individual alleles difficult. According to the authors, the approach could potentially be generalized to other disease states and immunological phenotypes. Most TCR sequences were seen in very few donors, while some public TCRs were found in many individuals. The sequencing pipeline was judged likely to have produced a cluster of highly shared sequence variants as a technical artifact. A later genetic analysis associated a missense DCLRE1C variant with V-gene and J-gene trimming of TCR beta chains, and an independent cohort replicated the association. A later analysis found that HLA-associated TCR beta chains were more clonally expanded and had lower generation probabilities than equally common non-associated chains. According to a later analysis, most CMV-associated TCR beta chains appeared to be HLA-restricted, and the HLA associations seemed to be driven largely by CMV exposure. Over 15 rarely observed V segments, including chromosome 9 orphons, were excluded from the earlier analysis of about 500 of the donors because counts were too low. Because HLA typing was missing for some donors at each locus, association tests included only the typed subset. According to a later genetic analysis, donors in an Asian-associated ancestry cluster had fewer N-insertions in productive TCRs than the roughly 700-donor mean. In the study, 150 to 200 TCR beta chains were listed as associated with cytomegalovirus. Because the 87-base-pair reads could not distinguish some IMGT-functional V segments, including TRBV6-2 and TRBV6-3, those segments were excluded. In a later analysis, TCR association rates were found to vary across HLA loci, with the most associated TCRs seen for DRB1 alleles and the fewest for HLA-C alleles.

The cohort consisted of 600 to 700 healthy bone marrow donors. All cohort members were sampled while nominally healthy, although unrecorded immune exposures were likely present. The donor tested CMV seropositive, placing the donor among the approximately 310 seropositive members of the cohort. A peripheral blood sample was collected from each donor, and TCR beta sequencing was performed on peripheral blood mononuclear cells. The Qiagen DNeasy Blood Extraction Kit was used to extract genomic DNA from the blood cell samples. The V gene is TRBV11-2 and the J gene is TRBJ2-1; a stretch of 7 junction bases matches TRBD2. The sequence was collected from a woman between 45 and 65 years old in good health and CMV-seropositive. The material sequenced was PBMCs. The bases are TGTGCCAGCAGCCAAAGGACTAGTATTTTCGATGAGCAGTTCTTC. This gives the protein CASSQRTSIFDEQFF. Here the CDR3 is joined to the reference TRBV11-2 and TRBJ2-1 genes, and the full variable domain is: EAGVAQSPRYKIIEKRQSVAFWCNPISGHATLYWYQQILGQGPKLLIQFQNNGVVDDSQLPKDRFSAERLKGVDSTLKIQPAKLEDSAVYLCASSQRTSIFDEQFFGPGTRLTVL.